The 21 T cell receptor beta chains below were found in one sample sequenced in a study of blood T cells in healthy people across ages. The use of a sample-barcoded 5' primer and a J-beta primer mix characterized a second PCR of about 6 to 12 cycles. TCRdb called the 5' RACE reads again in MiXCR, with one record for every CDR3 protein. The data show fewer than 2,000,000 distinct CDR3 sequences, with about two fifths seen just once and 23% held by the top ten. The source material was blood. These receptors came from a human donor in good health.

V is TRBV11-2 and J is TRBJ1-2; D possibly corresponds to TRBD1 (5 bases). The CDR3 contains 13 residues. The ends were cut back, 1 base at V and 6 bases at J, with 9 bases in the middle. Germline loops: CDR1 SGHAT, CDR2 FQNNGV. CDR3 loop: CASSLGGANGYTF. The CDR3 DNA follows: TGTGCCAGCAGCTTAGGCGGGGCGAATGGCTACACCTTC. Combining the CDR3 with reference TRBV11-2 and TRBJ1-2 gives the whole variable domain EAGVAQSPRYKIIEKRQSVAFWCNPISGHATLYWYQQILGQGPKLLIQFQNNGVVDDSQLPKDRFSAERLKGVDSTLKIQPAKLEDSAVYLCASSLGGANGYTFGSGTRLTVV.

This clonotype came up a few times. The V gene is TRBV18, the J gene TRBJ2-1; 11 bases line up with TRBD2. The CDR3 covers 16 residues. Trimming removed 1 base from V and 7 bases from J; junction bases left unmatched: 6. Germline-derived CDR1 and CDR2 are KGHSH and LQKENI. This CDR3 reads CASSPLGLAGGNEQFF. The CDR3 coding sequence is TGTGCCAGCTCACCACTCGGGCTAGCGGGGGGAAATGAGCAGTTCTTC. The full variable domain, rest sourced from reference TRBV18 and TRBJ2-1, is NAGVMQNPRHLVRRRGQEARLRCSPMKGHSHVYWYRQLPEEGLKFMVYLQKENIIDESGMPKERFSAEFPKEGPSILRIQQVVRGDSAAYFCASSPLGLAGGNEQFFGPGTRLTVL.

This clonotype has a handful of counts. The chain employs TRBV7-8 and TRBJ2-7, with D perhaps being TRBD1 or TRBD2 (5 bases each). The CDR3 consists of 13 residues. Trimming took 2 bases from V and 6 from J, leaving 11 bases between them. CDR1 is SGHVS, CDR2 FQNEAQ, per germline. This CDR3 reads CASSLSPRGEQYF. In nucleotides, the CDR3 is TGTGCCAGCAGCTTATCACCGAGGGGCGAGCAGTACTTC.

The chain recombines TRBV29-1 with TRBJ1-1; unclear D gene. Germline V CDR1 and CDR2: SQVTM, ANQGSEA. The CDR3 has 10 amino acids. The ends were cut back, 4 bases at V and 8 bases at J, with 8 bases in the middle. The CDR3 loop is CSVVGMEAFF. The CDR3 DNA sequence: TGCAGCGTTGTGGGTATGGAAGCTTTCTTT.

The J gene is TRBJ2-5, the V gene TRBV5-1, with 9 nucleotides matching TRBD1. CDR1 is SGHRS and CDR2 is YFSETQ in the germline V gene. V was clipped by 4 bases and J by 0 bases; unmatched bases: 7. This CDR3 comprises 16 residues. The CDR3 nucleotides are TGCGCCAGCAGCCCTCCGACAGGGGGGTACCAAGAGACCCAGTACTTC. It codes for CASSPPTGGYQETQYF.

The chain is built from TRBV4-3 and TRBJ1-2; D is unresolved. The CDR3 is made up of 20 amino acids. The V end lost 4 bases, the J end lost 5 bases, and 32 bases lay between the germline ends. CDR1 LGHNA and CDR2 YSLEER come from the germline V gene. CDR3 DNA: TGCGCCAGCAGCCCACAGCTCTCTGGAGCCTACATAGCGACTGATTATGGCTACACCTTC. Protein product: CASSPQLSGAYIATDYGYTF.

This chain connects TRBV12-3 or TRBV12-4 to TRBJ1-2; D not certain. V was clipped by 6 bases and J by 6 bases, with 20 bases between them. This CDR3 comprises 15 residues. As DNA, the CDR3 is TGTGCCAGCAGGCCGCGGACTTCTTTAGGGAATGGCTACACCTTC. This encodes CASRPRTSLGNGYTF.

The chain joins TRBV11-2 to TRBJ2-3, with 15 bases that match TRBD2. V gave up 5 bases and J gave up 2 bases; unmatched junction bases: 17. This CDR3 comprises 21 residues. Looked up from germline, CDR1 is SGHAT and CDR2 is FQNNGV. The CDR3 DNA reads as TGTGCCAGCAGCACCCGGCCCACGGGACTAGCGGGGGGCGGCGACACAGATACGCAGTATTTT. Amino acids: CASSTRPTGLAGGGDTDTQYF.

The chain is built from TRBV2 and TRBJ2-1; maybe TRBD2 (5 bases). CDR1 and CDR2 (germline): SNHLY, FYNNEI. Trimming stripped 6 bases from V and 8 bases from J, with 14 bases between. The CDR3 sequence is 13 residues long. The CDR3 sequence is CASRSLARHEQFF. CDR3 DNA sequence: TGTGCCAGCAGATCTCTAGCTCGGCATGAGCAGTTCTTC.

The rearrangement uses TRBV6-2 or TRBV6-3 and TRBJ2-7; D uncertain. Germline assignment: CDR1 MNHEY and CDR2 SVGEGT. Trimming shortened V by 6 bases and J by 5 bases, and 11 bases separated the two germline ends. The CDR3 totals 12 residues. CDR3 loop: CASSQTRDEQYF. The CDR3 DNA reads as TGTGCCAGCAGCCAGACACGAGACGAGCAGTACTTC.

The V call is TRBV6-5, the J call TRBJ2-3, with 14 bases fitting TRBD2. V shed 4 bases and J 8 bases; nucleotides not matched to a gene: 11. In germline, CDR1 is MNHEY, CDR2 SVGAGI. The CDR3 covers 17 residues. For the CDR3, the DNA is TGTGCCAGCAGTTTCTCACCGACTAGCGGGGGGGCGGGTACGCAGTATTTT. Translation gives CASSFSPTSGGAGTQYF.

This clonotype was seen only a few times. The CDR3 DNA is TGTGCCAGCAGTGTCGGACAGGGGCGAGATGAGCAGTTCTTC. As protein: CASSVGQGRDEQFF. The chain employs TRBV6-4 and TRBJ2-1; 9 positions match TRBD1. The CDR3 totals 14 residues. Unmatched junction bases numbered 6, after V lost 4 bases and J lost 8 bases. Germline V CDR1 and CDR2: MRHNA, SNTAGT.

The V call is TRBV7-2, the J call TRBJ2-1; 8 bases map to TRBD2. Germline CDR1 is SGHTA and CDR2 is FQGNSA. The CDR3 sequence is 19 residues long. The junction had 16 bases not matched to a gene; V was cut back by 5 bases and J by 1 base. This chain's CDR3 is CASSHPGLAGIGSYNEQFF. The DNA for the CDR3 is TGTGCCAGCAGCCACCCCGGTCTAGCGGGCATCGGATCCTACAATGAGCAGTTCTTC.

The chain couples TRBV12-3 or TRBV12-4 to TRBJ2-3, with 8 bases matching TRBD2. With V trimmed by 4 bases and J by 3 bases, 15 bases remained unmatched. CDR3 length equals 18 residues. The CDR3 here is CASSSGSGGGLDTDTQYF. CDR3 in DNA: TGTGCCAGCAGTTCCGGGTCGGGCGGGGGGCTAGATACAGATACGCAGTATTTT.

V and J are TRBV28 and TRBJ2-1; 7 bases are shared with TRBD2. The length of the CDR3 is 13 residues. CDR1 is MDHEN and CDR2 is SYDVKM in the germline V gene. The ends lost 6 bases at V and 6 bases at J; junction bases unmatched: 5. CDR3 DNA sequence: TGTGCCAGCAGATCGACTAGCAGCAATGAGCAGTTCTTC. Protein sequence: CASRSTSSNEQFF.

This clonotype was found a few times. The CDR3 DNA reads as TGTGCCAGCACCCTGGGACCAGGGTCCCATGGCTACACCTTC. Protein sequence: CASTLGPGSHGYTF. The rearrangement joins TRBV12-3 or TRBV12-4 to TRBJ1-2, with a tentative D call TRBD1 (5 bases). CDR3 length: 14 amino acids. V was cut by 7 bases and J by 6 bases, with 18 bases left in between.

The chain links TRBV4-1 to TRBJ2-2, with 7 bases matching TRBD2. CDR1 and CDR2 from the germline V gene are MGHRA and YSYEKL. Losses at the gene ends were 4 bases for V and 2 bases for J; bases not matched to a gene: 7. There are 16 residues in the CDR3. The CDR3 nucleotides are TGCGCCAGCAGCCTCCGACTAGCAAGAAACACCGGGGAGCTGTTTTTT. Protein: CASSLRLARNTGELFF.

This clonotype was found a few times. This chain joins TRBV20-1 and TRBJ1-2, with 10 nucleotides matching TRBD1. The J segment lost 4 bases and the V segment lost 6 bases, leaving 14 bases of the junction unmatched. This CDR3 spans 16 amino acids. Germline V lookup: CDR1 DFQATT, CDR2 SNEGSKA (reference sequence). The CDR3 is CSAQDRGMFRVYGYTF. The DNA of the CDR3 is TGCAGTGCACAGGACAGGGGGATGTTTAGGGTCTATGGCTACACCTTC.

This clonotype showed up just a few times. The V gene is TRBV5-1, the J gene TRBJ1-2; D gene uncertain. The ends were cut back, 4 bases at V and 1 base at J, with 8 bases in the middle. CDR3 length: 13 residues. Germline V CDR1 and CDR2: SGHRS, YFSETQ. Here the CDR3 reads CASSTGFNYGYTF. CDR3 DNA sequence: TGCGCCAGCAGCACCGGATTTAACTATGGCTACACCTTC.

This clonotype has only a few counts. The genes are TRBV11-2 and TRBJ2-3, with 7 bases lining up with TRBD2. In germline, CDR1 is SGHAT, CDR2 FQNNGV. The ends lost 8 bases at V and 4 bases at J; junction bases unmatched: 6. The CDR3 loop spans 13 amino acids. CDR3 nucleotides: TGTGCCAGCGGGGGGGTCACTTCAGATACGCAGTATTTT. It encodes CASGGVTSDTQYF. Full variable domain (missing parts from reference TRBV11-2 and TRBJ2-3): EAGVAQSPRYKIIEKRQSVAFWCNPISGHATLYWYQQILGQGPKLLIQFQNNGVVDDSQLPKDRFSAERLKGVDSTLKIQPAKLEDSAVYLCASGGVTSDTQYFGPGTRLTVL.

The chain joins TRBV7-2 to TRBJ2-5; the D gene is possibly TRBD2 (6 bases). The germline V and J ends were trimmed by 6 bases and 4 bases, with 12 bases remaining between them. CDR3 length: 13 residues. Germline loops: CDR1 SGHTA, CDR2 FQGNSA. CDR3 protein: CASRRDVLETQYF. The CDR3 bases are TGTGCCAGCAGGCGGGATGTTTTAGAGACCCAGTACTTC.